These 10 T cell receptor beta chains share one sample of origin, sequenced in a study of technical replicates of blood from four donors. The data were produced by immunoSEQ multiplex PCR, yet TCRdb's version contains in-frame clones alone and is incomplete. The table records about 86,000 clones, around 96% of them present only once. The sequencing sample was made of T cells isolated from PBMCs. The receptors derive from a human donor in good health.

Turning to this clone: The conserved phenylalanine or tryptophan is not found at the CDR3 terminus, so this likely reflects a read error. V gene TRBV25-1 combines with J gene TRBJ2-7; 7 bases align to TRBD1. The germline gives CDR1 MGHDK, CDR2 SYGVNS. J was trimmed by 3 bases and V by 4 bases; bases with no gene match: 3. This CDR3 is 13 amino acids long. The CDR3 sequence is CASSATGNYEQYL. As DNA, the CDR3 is TGTGCCAGCAGTGCGACAGGGAACTACGAGCAGTACCTC.

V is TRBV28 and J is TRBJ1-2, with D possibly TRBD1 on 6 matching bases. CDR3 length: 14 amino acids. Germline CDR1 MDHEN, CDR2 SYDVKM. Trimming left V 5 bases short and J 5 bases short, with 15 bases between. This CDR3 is CASSLPGEGYGYTF. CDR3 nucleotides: TGTGCCAGCAGTCTCCCAGGGGAAGGATATGGCTACACCTTC.

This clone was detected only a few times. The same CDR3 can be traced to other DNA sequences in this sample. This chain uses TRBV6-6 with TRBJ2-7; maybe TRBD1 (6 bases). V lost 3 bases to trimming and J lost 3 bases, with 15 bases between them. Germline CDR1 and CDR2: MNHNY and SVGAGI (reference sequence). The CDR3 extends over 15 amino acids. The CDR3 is CASSYSAGEGYEQYF. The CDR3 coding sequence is TGTGCCAGCAGTTATAGCGCAGGGGAAGGCTACGAGCAGTACTTC.

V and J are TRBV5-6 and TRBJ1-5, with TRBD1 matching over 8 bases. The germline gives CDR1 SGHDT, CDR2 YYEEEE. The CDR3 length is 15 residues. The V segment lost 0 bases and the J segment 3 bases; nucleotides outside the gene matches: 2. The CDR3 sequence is CASSLDRGINQPQHF. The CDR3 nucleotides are TGTGCCAGCAGCTTGGACAGGGGGATCAATCAGCCCCAGCATTTT.

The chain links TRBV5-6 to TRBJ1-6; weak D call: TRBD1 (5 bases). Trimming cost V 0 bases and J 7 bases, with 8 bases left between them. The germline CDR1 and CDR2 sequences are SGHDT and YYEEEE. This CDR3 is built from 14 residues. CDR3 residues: CASSLAQGNSPLHF. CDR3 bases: TGTGCCAGCAGCTTGGCCCAGGGAAATTCACCCCTCCACTTT.

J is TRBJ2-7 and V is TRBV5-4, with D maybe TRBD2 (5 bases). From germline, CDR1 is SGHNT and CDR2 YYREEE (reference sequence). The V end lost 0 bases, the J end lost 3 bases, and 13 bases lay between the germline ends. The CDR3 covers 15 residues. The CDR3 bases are TGTGCCAGCAGCTTGGGCGGGTACCATAACTACGAGCAGTACTTC. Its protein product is CASSLGGYHNYEQYF.

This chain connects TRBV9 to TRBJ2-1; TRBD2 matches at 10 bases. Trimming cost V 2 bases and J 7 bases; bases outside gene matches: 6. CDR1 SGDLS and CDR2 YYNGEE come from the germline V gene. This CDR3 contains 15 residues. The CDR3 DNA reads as TGTGCCAGCAGCGTTAGCGGGAGGTCGTTTAATGAGCAGTTCTTC. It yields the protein CASSVSGRSFNEQFF.

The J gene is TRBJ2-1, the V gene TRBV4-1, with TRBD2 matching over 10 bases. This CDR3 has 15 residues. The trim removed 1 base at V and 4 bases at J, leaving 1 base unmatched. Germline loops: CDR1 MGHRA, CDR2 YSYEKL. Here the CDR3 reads CASSQASGGYNEQFF. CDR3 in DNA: TGCGCCAGCAGCCAAGCTAGCGGGGGTTACAATGAGCAGTTCTTC.

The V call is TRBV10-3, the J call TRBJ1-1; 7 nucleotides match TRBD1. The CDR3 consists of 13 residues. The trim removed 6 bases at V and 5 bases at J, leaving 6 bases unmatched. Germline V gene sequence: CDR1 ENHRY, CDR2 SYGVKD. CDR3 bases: TGTGCCATCAGCTTAGACAGGGAGACTGAAGCTTTCTTT. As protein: CAISLDRETEAFF.

In nucleotides, the CDR3 is TGCGCCAGCAGATACAGCGGGAGTGGTGAGCAGTACTTC. It specifies CASRYSGSGEQYF. The chain employs TRBV5-1 and TRBJ2-7; TRBD2 matches 8 bases. The CDR3 contains 13 residues. Per the germline V gene, CDR1 is SGHRS and CDR2 is YFSETQ. The V segment lost 5 bases and the J segment 7 bases; nucleotides outside the gene matches: 8.